A selection of T cell receptor beta chains follows, all from one sample in a study of CD8 T cells in Susac syndrome. TCRdb reprocessed the immunoSEQ multiplex PCR reads via MiXCR and lists one record per CDR3 protein. The table has around 190,000 distinct CDR3 sequences, approximately 94% seen once. The sequenced sample was CD4+ T cells from PBMCs. The receptor set was obtained from a human donor with Susac syndrome. Each CDR3 is given with its conserved first and last residue. The order of the fields is V gene, CDR3 length, D gene, J gene, clone size, CDR3 DNA, CDR3 protein. A D gene is named only where the DNA matches it firmly. Not every row has a clone size; where given, it reads once, few, many or a size class.

TRBV14,17,.,TRBJ1-2,.,TGTGCCAGCAGCCAAGGTCCGGAGTCAAGAGGGGCGTATGGCTACACCTTC,CASSQGPESRGAYGYTF
TRBV18,13,TRBD1,TRBJ2-7,.,TGTGCCAGCTCTGGACAGGGGGCCTACGAGCAGTACTTC,CASSGQGAYEQYF
TRBV2,12,.,TRBJ1-3,few,TGTGCCAGTAGGGACTCTGGAAACACCATATATTTT,CASRDSGNTIYF
TRBV29-1,12,.,TRBJ1-1,.,TGCAGTGGGCGGCAGGATATCACTGAAGCTTTCTTT,CSGRQDITEAFF
TRBV7-8,15,TRBD2,TRBJ2-5,.,TGTGCCAGCAGCTTCGTTGCGGGGGGAGGGGAGACCCAGTACTTC,CASSFVAGGGETQYF
TRBV6-5,14,.,TRBJ2-5,.,TGTGCCAGCAGGGGGGACCCAACGCGGGAGACCCAGTACTTC,CASRGDPTRETQYF
TRBV7-2,15,TRBD2,TRBJ2-7,.,TGTGCCAGCAGCTTAGGAGGGACTAGCGGCTACGAGCAGTACTTC,CASSLGGTSGYEQYF
TRBV29-1,15,.,TRBJ2-7,.,TGCAGCGTTGAAGGGGGCAGGGGAGGTTCCTACGAGCAGTACTTC,CSVEGGRGGSYEQYF
TRBV6-2/TRBV6-3,15,.,TRBJ1-5,.,TGTGCCAGCAGTTCTAGGGTCCGCATGGATCAGCCCCAGCATTTT,CASSSRVRMDQPQHF
TRBV7-2,13,TRBD1,TRBJ2-7,once,TGTGCCAGCAGCGTGGGACAGCCGAGAGAGCAGTACTTC,CASSVGQPREQYF
TRBV30,12,.,TRBJ2-5,few,TGTGCCTGGAGTGTGGACCAAGAGACCCAGTACTTC,CAWSVDQETQYF
TRBV29-1,12,.,TRBJ1-1,.,TGCAGCGGTGATCAGGGGAACACTGAAGCTTTCTTT,CSGDQGNTEAFF
TRBV12-3/TRBV12-4,13,.,TRBJ2-4,.,TGTGCCAGCAGTCCCGGACGGGAAAACATTCAGTACTTC,CASSPGRENIQYF
TRBV7-9,12,.,TRBJ2-7,.,TGTGCCAGCAGCCCCACAGCTTACGAGCAGTACTTC,CASSPTAYEQYF
TRBV12-3/TRBV12-4,15,TRBD1,TRBJ1-2,.,TGTGCCAGCAGTGCCCCGGGACAGGGTATCTATGGCTACACCTTC,CASSAPGQGIYGYTF
TRBV4-2,15,TRBD1,TRBJ2-7,.,TGTGCCAGCAGCCAAGGCCTGACAGGGTGGGACGAGCAGTACTTC,CASSQGLTGWDEQYF
TRBV29-1,16,TRBD2,TRBJ2-5,.,TGCAGCGTTGAACTAGCGGGGGGAGGTATGCAAGAGACCCAGTACTTC,CSVELAGGGMQETQYF
TRBV6-6,12,.,TRBJ1-4,.,TGTGCCAGCAGTTACCCGAATGAAAAACTGTTTTTT,CASSYPNEKLFF
TRBV9,15,.,TRBJ2-3,.,TGTGCCAGCAGCGTAGAATCGATTCCCACAGATACGCAGTATTTT,CASSVESIPTDTQYF
TRBV2,14,TRBD2,TRBJ2-1,.,TGTGCCAGCGGCGAGCGGGGGAGATACAATGAGCAGTTCTTC,CASGERGRYNEQFF
TRBV30,15,.,TRBJ2-3,.,TGTGCCTGGACGGTTGGGCTTTCTAGGGGAGATACGCAGTATTTT,CAWTVGLSRGDTQYF
TRBV7-9,16,.,TRBJ1-2,.,TGTGCCAGCAGCCTCAACCCAGGGGTCCATGCTTATGGCTACACCTTC,CASSLNPGVHAYGYTF
TRBV6-6,16,TRBD2,TRBJ2-7,.,TGTGCCAGCAGTTACTCGAGAACGGGGGGGACCTACGAGCAGTACTTC,CASSYSRTGGTYEQYF
TRBV2,13,TRBD1,TRBJ1-2,.,TGTGCCAGCAGTCCCGACAGGGTGAATAGGCACACCTTC,CASSPDRVNRHTF
TRBV25-1,16,.,TRBJ1-6,.,TGTGCCAGCAGTGACTCGTCCAGCTCCTATAATTCACCCCTCCACTTT,CASSDSSSSYNSPLHF
TRBV4-1,17,TRBD1,TRBJ1-1,.,TGCGCCAGCAGCCGTACACCGGGACAGCAAACCAACACTGAAGCTTTCTTT,CASSRTPGQQTNTEAFF
TRBV29-1,12,.,TRBJ2-7,.,TGCAGCGTTGAAGGGCACACACACGAGCAGTACTTC,CSVEGHTHEQYF
TRBV19,14,TRBD1,TRBJ2-1,.,TGTGCCAGTAGTAAGACAGGGTTGGGGAATGAGCAGTTCTTC,CASSKTGLGNEQFF
TRBV5-4,17,TRBD1,TRBJ1-3,.,TGTGCCAGCACCAGTGGGACAGGGCCTCGATCTGGAAACACCATATATTTT,CASTSGTGPRSGNTIYF
TRBV20-1,12,TRBD1,TRBJ2-3,.,TGCAGTTCCTATGACAGGGTCTCCCTTCAGTATTTT,CSSYDRVSLQYF
TRBV20-1,15,TRBD2,TRBJ2-7,.,TGCAGTGCTAGAGATACGACTAGCGGGGGAAACGAGCAGTACTTC,CSARDTTSGGNEQYF
TRBV9,15,TRBD2,TRBJ2-5,.,TGTGCCAGCAGCTCGGCTAGCGGGGGTGTAGAGACCCAGTACTTC,CASSSASGGVETQYF
TRBV10-3,13,TRBD2,TRBJ2-1,.,TGTGCCACCCACCCAGGACTAGCATCCGAGCAGTTCTTC,CATHPGLASEQFF
TRBV11-2,15,TRBD2,TRBJ2-3,.,TGTGCCAGCTCGGGAGCGGGGGGGCCATTCGATACGCAGTATTTT,CASSGAGGPFDTQYF
TRBV12-3/TRBV12-4,14,.,TRBJ2-1,.,TGTGCCAGCAGTTTTCTCGGAGCCCGGCAGGAGCAGTTCTTC,CASSFLGARQEQFF
TRBV5-1,15,.,TRBJ2-5,.,TGCGCCAGCAGCTTGGCCGGGGGCCTCGAGGAGACCCAGTACTTC,CASSLAGGLEETQYF
TRBV18,15,.,TRBJ2-1,.,TGTGCCAGCTCACCACAGGGGTACGACTACAATGAGCAGTTCTTC,CASSPQGYDYNEQFF
TRBV5-4,12,TRBD1,TRBJ1-1,.,TGTGCCAGCACGGACAGGGACACTGAAGCTTTCTTT,CASTDRDTEAFF
TRBV5-4,16,.,TRBJ1-4,once,TGTGCCAGCAGCCGTGCAGGGGAAATATACCGTGAAAAACTGTTTTTT,CASSRAGEIYREKLFF
TRBV7-3,12,.,TRBJ1-1,.,TGTGCCAGCAGCTTAAGTGGGGGTGAAGCTTTCTTT,CASSLSGGEAFF
TRBV29-1,14,.,TRBJ2-5,.,TGCAGCGTTGAAAGGGAAACTGCATACGAGACCCAGTACTTC,CSVERETAYETQYF
TRBV7-6,15,.,TRBJ2-5,.,TGTGCCAGCAGCTTCGGAACAGGTCCAGGAGAGACCCAGTACTTC,CASSFGTGPGETQYF
TRBV20-1,16,TRBD2,TRBJ2-1,.,TGCAGTGCTAGAGTCTCGCGGGGGGGCTCCTACAATGAGCAGTTCTTC,CSARVSRGGSYNEQFF
TRBV4-2,15,TRBD2,TRBJ2-2,.,TGTGCCAGCAGCCAAGTTGGACTAGTGACCGGGGAGCTGTTTTTT,CASSQVGLVTGELFF
TRBV5-1,11,TRBD1,TRBJ1-1,.,TGCGCCAGCGGACAGGGCACTGAAGCTTTCTTT,CASGQGTEAFF
TRBV7-2,15,.,TRBJ2-3,.,TGTGCCAGCAGCTCAGGGGTAATCGGCACAGATACGCAGTATTTT,CASSSGVIGTDTQYF
TRBV4-2,15,.,TRBJ2-1,.,TGTGCCAGCAGCCAAGAAAGGTTTTCCTACAATGAGCAGTTCTTC,CASSQERFSYNEQFF
TRBV18,14,.,TRBJ2-5,.,TGTGCCAGCTCACCACCGGCAAGTAGGGTGACCCAGTACTTC,CASSPPASRVTQYF
TRBV18,16,TRBD2,TRBJ2-7,.,TGTGCCAGCTCACCACCTACTAGCGGGGTAGGATACGAGCAGTACTTC,CASSPPTSGVGYEQYF
TRBV29-1,14,.,TRBJ2-7,.,TGCAGCGTTGCGGGGGGCCTCGCCCCCTACGAGCAGTACTTC,CSVAGGLAPYEQYF
TRBV12-3/TRBV12-4,17,TRBD1,TRBJ1-5,.,TGTGCCAGCAGTTTAGACAGGGGGTATGCTAGCAATCAGCCCCAGCATTTT,CASSLDRGYASNQPQHF
TRBV20-1,17,.,TRBJ1-5,.,TGCAGTGCTAGTTCAGCCTTGGGGGCCGGGAGCAATCAGCCCCAGCATTTT,CSASSALGAGSNQPQHF
TRBV10-3,15,TRBD2,TRBJ2-1,.,TGTGCCATCAAGTCAGGGACGGGGGGGTACAATGAGCAGTTCTTC,CAIKSGTGGYNEQFF
TRBV12-3/TRBV12-4,17,.,TRBJ1-5,.,TGTGCCAGCAGTTTAGCGGCAGGGGCGTATAGCAATCAGCCCCAGCATTTT,CASSLAAGAYSNQPQHF